The rows below give T cell receptor beta chains drawn from one sample of a study of cytomegalovirus exposure and HLA in healthy donors. Using immunoSEQ multiplex PCR, the repertoire was profiled, and TCRdb retains in-frame clones only, with some absent. The table has roughly 97,000 clones, roughly 9.4% seen once. Material: PBMCs. The source of these receptors is a man over 45 in good health and CMV-seropositive. The CDR3 runs from the conserved cysteine through the conserved F or W. The order of the fields is V gene, clone size, D gene, J gene, CDR3 protein, CDR3 DNA. The D gene is left open where the match is weak. A clone size is listed for some rows: how often the clone was seen (once, few, many), or a class if it is expanded.

V: TRBV27; size: few; D: -; J: TRBJ1-5; CDR3: CASSWGFNQPQHF; DNA: TGTGCCAGCAGTTGGGGCTTTAATCAGCCCCAGCATTTT
V: TRBV27; size: -; D: TRBD1; J: TRBJ2-2; CDR3: CASRRQGRNGELFF; DNA: TGTGCCAGCAGACGACAGGGGAGGAACGGGGAGCTGTTTTTT
V: TRBV7-9; size: -; D: TRBD2; J: TRBJ2-3; CDR3: CASSLGTSGRNADTQYF; DNA: TGTGCCAGCAGCTTAGGGACTAGCGGGAGGAACGCAGATACGCAGTATTTT
V: TRBV5-1; size: few; D: -; J: TRBJ2-7; CDR3: CASSQQGSPEQYF; DNA: TGCGCCAGCAGCCAACAGGGATCACCCGAGCAGTACTTC
V: TRBV28; size: -; D: TRBD2; J: TRBJ2-5; CDR3: CASKSSGRGTQYF; DNA: TGTGCCAGCAAATCTAGCGGGAGAGGGACCCAGTACTTC
V: TRBV4-2; size: few; D: TRBD2; J: TRBJ2-5; CDR3: CASSQEGVGEGETQYF; DNA: TGTGCCAGCAGCCAAGAGGGTGTCGGGGAGGGGGAGACCCAGTACTTC
V: TRBV5-1; size: few; D: TRBD1; J: TRBJ1-1; CDR3: CASSYGQVGGPNPEAFF; DNA: TGCGCCAGCAGCTACGGACAGGTTGGGGGGCCTAACCCTGAAGCTTTCTTT
V: TRBV28; size: -; D: TRBD2; J: TRBJ2-1; CDR3: CASSLWTSGSANEQFF; DNA: TGTGCCAGCAGTTTATGGACTAGCGGGAGTGCGAATGAGCAGTTCTTC
V: TRBV28; size: -; D: -; J: TRBJ2-6; CDR3: CATRQAGGGANVLTF; DNA: TGTGCTACTAGACAGGCCGGTGGTGGGGCCAACGTCCTGACTTTC
V: TRBV28; size: -; D: -; J: TRBJ2-3; CDR3: CASSPQDTDTQYF; DNA: TGTGCCAGCAGTCCCCAGGACACAGATACGCAGTATTTT
V: TRBV6-5; size: few; D: -; J: TRBJ1-6; CDR3: CASSYRQWGSPLHF; DNA: TGTGCCAGCAGTTACAGACAGTGGGGCTCACCCCTCCACTTT
V: TRBV6-1; size: -; D: -; J: TRBJ1-5; CDR3: CASSEAWAGSQPQHF; DNA: TGTGCCAGCAGTGAAGCTTGGGCAGGGTCACAGCCCCAGCATTTT
V: TRBV19; size: -; D: TRBD2; J: TRBJ2-2; CDR3: CASSRGRAGTGELFF; DNA: TGTGCCAGTAGTCGCGGGAGGGCTGGCACCGGGGAGCTGTTTTTT
V: TRBV28; size: -; D: -; J: TRBJ2-1; CDR3: CASSFLGRYEQFF; DNA: TGTGCCAGCAGTTTTTTAGGCAGGTATGAGCAGTTCTTC
V: TRBV6-5; size: -; D: -; J: TRBJ2-2; CDR3: CASSLLAATGELFF; DNA: TGTGCCAGCAGCCTATTGGCGGCTACCGGGGAGCTGTTTTTT
V: TRBV5-1; size: few; D: TRBD1; J: TRBJ1-3; CDR3: CASSIGQGSGNTIYF; DNA: TGCGCCAGCAGCATAGGACAGGGCTCTGGAAACACCATATATTTT
V: TRBV7-9; size: few; D: -; J: TRBJ2-3; CDR3: CASSLEMSGTQYF; DNA: TGTGCCAGCAGCTTAGAAATGAGTGGTACGCAGTATTTT
V: TRBV2; size: few; D: -; J: TRBJ2-1; CDR3: CASSEGVSKQFF; DNA: TGTGCCAGCAGTGAAGGGGTTAGCAAGCAGTTCTTC
V: TRBV28; size: -; D: TRBD1; J: TRBJ1-2; CDR3: CASRTGPRGYTF; DNA: TGTGCCAGCAGGACAGGGCCGCGAGGCTACACCTTC
V: TRBV10-3; size: few; D: TRBD1; J: TRBJ2-5; CDR3: CAISDDRGRETQYF; DNA: TGTGCCATCAGCGACGACAGGGGGAGGGAGACCCAGTACTTC
V: TRBV30; size: few; D: TRBD1; J: TRBJ2-7; CDR3: CAWRGTGTYEQYF; DNA: TGTGCCTGGAGAGGGACAGGGACCTACGAGCAGTACTTC
V: TRBV28; size: -; D: -; J: TRBJ1-1; CDR3: CASSLLQANTEAFF; DNA: TGTGCCAGCAGTTTATTGCAAGCGAACACTGAAGCTTTCTTT
V: TRBV7-9; size: few; D: TRBD1; J: TRBJ1-1; CDR3: CASSLADRVVATEAFF; DNA: TGTGCCAGCAGCTTAGCGGACAGGGTGGTGGCCACTGAAGCTTTCTTT
V: TRBV2; size: few; D: -; J: TRBJ1-4; CDR3: CASTPRGGDEKLFF; DNA: TGTGCCAGCACTCCGAGAGGAGGGGACGAAAAACTGTTTTTT
V: TRBV7-9; size: -; D: -; J: TRBJ2-3; CDR3: CASSSLEGWSTDTQYF; DNA: TGTGCCAGCAGCTCACTAGAAGGATGGAGCACAGATACGCAGTATTTT
V: TRBV6-4; size: few; D: -; J: TRBJ2-6; CDR3: CASSDSTASGANVLTF; DNA: TGTGCCAGCAGTGACTCGACAGCCTCTGGGGCCAACGTCCTGACTTTC
V: TRBV6-4; size: few; D: TRBD1; J: TRBJ2-3; CDR3: CASSDGRQGGTDTQYF; DNA: TGTGCCAGCAGTGACGGGAGACAGGGGGGCACAGATACGCAGTATTTT
V: TRBV9; size: few; D: TRBD1; J: TRBJ1-1; CDR3: CASSTLTGAGTEAFF; DNA: TGTGCCAGCAGCACACTGACAGGGGCGGGCACTGAAGCTTTCTTT
V: TRBV5-1; size: -; D: TRBD1; J: TRBJ1-4; CDR3: CASSSPRGGQGTNEKLFF; DNA: TGCGCCAGCAGCTCCCCTCGAGGCGGACAGGGGACGAATGAAAAACTGTTTTTT
V: TRBV4-1; size: few; D: TRBD2; J: TRBJ2-7; CDR3: CASSQEPPSGRPYEQYF; DNA: TGCGCCAGCAGCCAAGAGCCCCCCAGCGGGAGGCCCTACGAGCAGTACTTC
V: TRBV30; size: -; D: -; J: TRBJ2-7; CDR3: CAWSQAGIEQYF; DNA: TGTGCCTGGTCCCAGGCAGGAATCGAGCAGTACTTC
V: TRBV28; size: -; D: -; J: TRBJ1-5; CDR3: CASSYEVRGAYQPQHF; DNA: TGTGCCAGCAGTTATGAGGTCCGGGGGGCCTATCAGCCCCAGCATTTT
V: TRBV7-4; size: few; D: TRBD2; J: TRBJ2-7; CDR3: CASSSKYGSGLAPLFTYEQYF; DNA: TGTGCCAGCAGCTCTAAATACGGGAGTGGACTAGCGCCTTTGTTTACCTACGAGCAGTACTTC